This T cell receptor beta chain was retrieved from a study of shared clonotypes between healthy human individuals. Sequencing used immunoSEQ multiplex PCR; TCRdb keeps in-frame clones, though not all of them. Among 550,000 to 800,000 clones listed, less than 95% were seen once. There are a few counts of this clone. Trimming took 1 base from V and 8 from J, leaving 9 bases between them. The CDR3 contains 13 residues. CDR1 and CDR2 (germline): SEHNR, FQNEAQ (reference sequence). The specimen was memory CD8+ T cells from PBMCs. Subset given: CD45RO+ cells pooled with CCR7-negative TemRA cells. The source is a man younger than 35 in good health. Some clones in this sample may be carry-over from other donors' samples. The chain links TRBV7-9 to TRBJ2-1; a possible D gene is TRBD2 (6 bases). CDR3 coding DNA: TGTGCCAGCAGCTTAGTTGGGGAGGATGAGCAGTTCTTC. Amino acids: CASSLVGEDEQFF.